Described below is a single TCR beta chain sequence and its context. Isolated per sample were at least 7 million PBMCs. The record originates from a study of blood T cells in healthy people across ages. The CDR3 consists of 11 residues. Germline V gene sequence: CDR1 MDHEN, CDR2 SYDVKM. V lost 9 bases to trimming and J lost 6 bases, with 9 bases between them. The second PCR ran roughly 6 to 11 cycles with a sample-barcoded 5' primer and J-beta primers. One entry per CDR3 protein, called by TCRdb with MiXCR from the 5' RACE reads. The sample shows more than 650,000 distinct CDR3 sequences, about a fifth of them seen only once.

The sample taken for sequencing was blood. The receptor comes from a man aged 65-85 years in good health. The gene calls are TRBV28 and TRBJ2-4; weak D call: TRBD2 (6 bases). CDR3: CASRGGNIQYF. DNA of the CDR3: TGTGCCAGTCGGGGAGGAAACATTCAGTACTTC.